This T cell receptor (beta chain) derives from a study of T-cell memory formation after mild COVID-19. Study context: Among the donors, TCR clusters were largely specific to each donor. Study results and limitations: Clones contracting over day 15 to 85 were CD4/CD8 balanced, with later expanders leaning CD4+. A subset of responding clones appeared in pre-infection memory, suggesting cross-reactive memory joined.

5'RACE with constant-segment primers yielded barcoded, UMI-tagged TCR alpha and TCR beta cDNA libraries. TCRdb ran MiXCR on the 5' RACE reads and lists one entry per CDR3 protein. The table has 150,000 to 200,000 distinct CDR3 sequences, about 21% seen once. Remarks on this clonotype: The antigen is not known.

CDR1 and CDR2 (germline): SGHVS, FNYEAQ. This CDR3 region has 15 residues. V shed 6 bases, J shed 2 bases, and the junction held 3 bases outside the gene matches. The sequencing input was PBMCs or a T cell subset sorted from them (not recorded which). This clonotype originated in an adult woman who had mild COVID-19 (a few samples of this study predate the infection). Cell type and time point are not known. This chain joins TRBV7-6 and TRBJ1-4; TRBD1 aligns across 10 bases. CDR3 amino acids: CASRGQGKTNEKLFF. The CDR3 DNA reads TGTGCCAGCAGGGGACAGGGGAAGACTAATGAAAAACTGTTTTTT.